Detailed here is one T cell receptor beta chain. Its specificity is not known. Clones were sequenced by immunoSEQ multiplex PCR, and TCRdb holds only the in-frame ones, with some missing. The sample has 50,000 to 75,000 clones; roughly 76% are singletons. Antigen-specific CD4+ T cells were expanded with viral peptide pools in the ViraFEST assay before sequencing. Cultured cells yielded isolated CD4+ T cells after less than 11 days. Roughly 1.9 million PBMC were placed in each well, which was supplemented with about 9.3 IU/ml IL-2 and about 10 ug/ml peptides. The entry originates in a study of vaccination effects on CD4 cells after COVID-19. Trimming cost V 4 bases and J 9 bases, with 14 bases left between them. CDR3 length: 14 residues. Germline CDR1 SGHDT, CDR2 YYEEEE.

This TCR was sampled from a human donor who received a COVID-19 vaccine. The sample in question was CD4+ T cells from PBMCs cultured with HCoV-229E spike peptides, obtained before COVID-19 vaccination. This chain connects TRBV5-6 to TRBJ1-6; the D gene is possibly TRBD1 (5 bases). DNA of the CDR3: TGTGCCAGCAGCGGGAAGGGGCGCGCTTCACCCCTCCACTTT. Translation: CASSGKGRASPLHF. The whole variable domain, filled in from reference TRBV5-6 and TRBJ1-6, reads DAGVTQSPTHLIKTRGQQVTLRCSPKSGHDTVSWYQQALGQGPQFIFQYYEEEERQRGNFPDRFSGHQFPNYSSELNVNALLLGDSALYLCASSGKGRASPLHFGNGTRLTVT.